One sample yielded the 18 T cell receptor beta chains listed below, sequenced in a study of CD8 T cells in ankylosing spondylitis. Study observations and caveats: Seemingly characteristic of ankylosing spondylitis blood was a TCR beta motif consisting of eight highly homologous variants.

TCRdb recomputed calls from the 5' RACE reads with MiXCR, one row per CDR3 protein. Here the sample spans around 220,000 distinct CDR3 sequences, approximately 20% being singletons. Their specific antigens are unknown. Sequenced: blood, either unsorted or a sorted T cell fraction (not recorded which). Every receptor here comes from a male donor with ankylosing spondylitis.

The CDR3: CSARDMGIEKYF. CDR3 in DNA: TGCAGTGCTAGAGATATGGGGATAGAAAAGTACTTC. The genes are TRBV20-1 and TRBJ2-5; D gene uncertain. Trimming pared 0 bases from V and 12 bases from J, leaving 14 bases between. CDR1 is DFQATT, CDR2 SNEGSKA, per germline (reference sequence). The CDR3 runs to 12 residues.

The CDR3 reads CASSPGGQQETQYF. CDR3 bases: TGTGCCAGCAGCCCTGGGGGGCAACAAGAGACCCAGTACTTC. This chain connects TRBV6-1 to TRBJ2-5; D possibly matches TRBD1 or TRBD2 (6 bases each). Germline V gene sequence: CDR1 MNHNS, CDR2 SASEGT. Deletions cut 6 bases from V and 2 bases from J, with 13 bases between. CDR3 length: 14 residues.

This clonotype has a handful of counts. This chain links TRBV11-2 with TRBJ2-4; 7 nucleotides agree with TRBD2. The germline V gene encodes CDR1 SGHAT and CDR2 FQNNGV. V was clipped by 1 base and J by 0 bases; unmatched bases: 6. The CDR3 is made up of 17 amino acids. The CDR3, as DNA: TGTGCCAGCAGCTTAGGATGGGGGGGACTAGCCAAAAACATTCAGTACTTC. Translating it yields CASSLGWGGLAKNIQYF.

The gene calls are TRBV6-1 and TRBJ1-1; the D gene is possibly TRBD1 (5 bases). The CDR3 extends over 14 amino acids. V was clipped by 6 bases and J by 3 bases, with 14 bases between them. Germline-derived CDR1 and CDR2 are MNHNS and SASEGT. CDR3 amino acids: CASRLVQGDTEAFF. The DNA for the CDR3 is TGTGCCAGCAGGCTAGTCCAAGGGGACACTGAAGCTTTCTTT.

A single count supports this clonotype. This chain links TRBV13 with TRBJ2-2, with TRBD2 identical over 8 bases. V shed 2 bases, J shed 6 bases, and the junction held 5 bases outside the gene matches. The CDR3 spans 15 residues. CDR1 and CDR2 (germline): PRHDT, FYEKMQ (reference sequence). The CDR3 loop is CASSLSREGPGELFF. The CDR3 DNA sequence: TGTGCCAGCAGCTTATCCCGGGAGGGGCCCGGGGAGCTGTTTTTT.

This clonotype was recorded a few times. The CDR3 DNA reads TGTGCCAGCAGCTTAGCCCCCTCGGCCGCCGGGGAGCTGTTTTTT. Its protein is CASSLAPSAAGELFF. The chain links TRBV7-9 to TRBJ2-2; D unclear. The CDR3 is 15 amino acids. Germline V gene data show CDR1 as SEHNR and CDR2 as FQNEAQ (reference sequence). The V end lost 0 bases, the J end lost 6 bases, and 11 bases lay between the germline ends.

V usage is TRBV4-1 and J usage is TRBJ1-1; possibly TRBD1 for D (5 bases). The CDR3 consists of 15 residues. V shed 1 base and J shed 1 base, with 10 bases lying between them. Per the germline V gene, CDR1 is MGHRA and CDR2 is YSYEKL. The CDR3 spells CASSQAPGGNTEAFF. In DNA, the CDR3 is TGCGCCAGCAGCCAAGCCCCGGGGGGGAACACTGAAGCTTTCTTT.

The CDR3 spells CSGAGPKTYNEQFF. The CDR3 region has the DNA TGCAGTGGCGCTGGGCCCAAAACCTACAATGAGCAGTTCTTC. This chain uses TRBV20-1 with TRBJ2-1; the D is unclear. V was clipped by 7 bases and J by 2 bases, with 15 bases between them. CDR1 and CDR2 (germline): DFQATT, SNEGSKA (reference sequence). The CDR3 consists of 14 residues.

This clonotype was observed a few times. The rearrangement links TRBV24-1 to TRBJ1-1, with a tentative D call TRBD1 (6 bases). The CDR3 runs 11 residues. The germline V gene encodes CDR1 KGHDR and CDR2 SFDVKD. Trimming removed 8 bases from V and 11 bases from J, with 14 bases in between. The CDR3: CATTQTGTAFF. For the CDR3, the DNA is TGTGCCACCACCCAGACAGGTACCGCTTTCTTT.

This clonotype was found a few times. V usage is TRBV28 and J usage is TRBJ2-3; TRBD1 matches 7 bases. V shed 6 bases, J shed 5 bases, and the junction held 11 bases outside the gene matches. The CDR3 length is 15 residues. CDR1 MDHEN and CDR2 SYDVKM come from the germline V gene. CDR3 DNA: TGTGCCAGCAGCCCTAATCGGGACAGAGGAGATACGCAGTATTTT. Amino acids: CASSPNRDRGDTQYF.

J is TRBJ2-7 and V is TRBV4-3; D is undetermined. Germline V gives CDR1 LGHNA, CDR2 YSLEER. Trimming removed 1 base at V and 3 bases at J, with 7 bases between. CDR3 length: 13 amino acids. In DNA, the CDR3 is TGCGCCAGCAGCCAAGCCAGAGGCTACGAGCAGTACTTC. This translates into CASSQARGYEQYF.

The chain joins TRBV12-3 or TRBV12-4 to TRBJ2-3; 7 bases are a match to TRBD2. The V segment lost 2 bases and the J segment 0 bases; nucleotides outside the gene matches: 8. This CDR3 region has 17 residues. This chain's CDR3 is CASSLMASGRSTDTQYF. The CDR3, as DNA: TGTGCCAGCAGTTTAATGGCTAGCGGAAGAAGCACAGATACGCAGTATTTT.

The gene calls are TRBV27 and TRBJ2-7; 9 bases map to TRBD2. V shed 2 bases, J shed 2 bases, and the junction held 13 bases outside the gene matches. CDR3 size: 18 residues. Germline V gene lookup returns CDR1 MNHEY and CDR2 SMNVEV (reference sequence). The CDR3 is CASSLRGVSGSSPYEQYF. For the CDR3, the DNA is TGTGCCAGCAGTTTAAGGGGGGTTAGCGGGAGCTCCCCCTACGAGCAGTACTTC.

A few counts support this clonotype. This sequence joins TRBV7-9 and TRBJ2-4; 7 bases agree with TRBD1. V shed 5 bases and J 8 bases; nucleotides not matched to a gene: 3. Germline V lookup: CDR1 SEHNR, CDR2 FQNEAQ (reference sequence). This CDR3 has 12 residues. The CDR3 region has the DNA TGTGCCAGCAGCACAGGGGTTGACATTCAGTACTTC. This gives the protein CASSTGVDIQYF.

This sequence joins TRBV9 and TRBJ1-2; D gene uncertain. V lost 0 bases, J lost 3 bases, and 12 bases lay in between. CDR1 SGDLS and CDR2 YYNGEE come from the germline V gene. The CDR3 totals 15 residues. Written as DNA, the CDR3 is TGTGCCAGCAGCGTAGCATACCCAAGGGACTATGGCTACACCTTC. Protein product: CASSVAYPRDYGYTF.

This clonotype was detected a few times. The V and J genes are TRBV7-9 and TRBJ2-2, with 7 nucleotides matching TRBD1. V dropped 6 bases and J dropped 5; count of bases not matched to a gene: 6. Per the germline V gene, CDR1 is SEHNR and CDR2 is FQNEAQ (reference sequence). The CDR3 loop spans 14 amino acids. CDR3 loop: CASSRQGSTGELFF. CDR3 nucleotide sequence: TGTGCCAGCAGTCGACAGGGTAGTACCGGGGAGCTGTTTTTT.

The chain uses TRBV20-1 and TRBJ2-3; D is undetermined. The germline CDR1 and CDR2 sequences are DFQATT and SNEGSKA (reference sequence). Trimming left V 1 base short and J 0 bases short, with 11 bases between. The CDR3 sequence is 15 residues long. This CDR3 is CSARVLRLSTDTQYF. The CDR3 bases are TGCAGTGCTAGAGTTCTGCGCCTGAGCACAGATACGCAGTATTTT.

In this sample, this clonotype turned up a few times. CDR3 amino acids: CASSLMSGYTDTQYF. CDR3 in DNA: TGTGCCAGCAGCCTGATGTCAGGGTACACAGATACGCAGTATTTT. V is TRBV6-2 or TRBV6-3 and J is TRBJ2-3; D might be TRBD1 (5 bases). The CDR3 is 15 residues long. Trimming removed 6 bases at V and 2 bases at J, with 15 bases between. Germline V gene lookup returns CDR1 MNHEY and CDR2 SVGEGT.